The entry that follows covers one TCR beta chain sequence. Treatment meaning: preoperative locoregional IRX-2 cytokine immunotherapy. These data are taken from a study of preoperative IRX-2 immunotherapy in early breast cancer. The CDR3 has 17 amino acids. V gave up 0 bases and J gave up 0 bases, with 12 bases separating them. Germline V gene sequence: CDR1 MGHRA, CDR2 YSYEKL. Sequenced by immunoSEQ multiplex PCR; TCRdb stores in-frame clones only, minus some. The top ten clones hold more than 8.5% of a sample with some 22,000 clones, roughly nine tenths of them seen once. The source is a human donor with breast cancer. This chain uses TRBV4-1 with TRBJ2-1, with a weak D call TRBD2 (6 bases). The sample consisted of tumor tissue, taken after IRX-2 immunotherapy. The CDR3 bases are TGCGCCAGCAGCCAAGACTTTGCGGGGAGCTCCTACAATGAGCAGTTCTTC. It specifies CASSQDFAGSSYNEQFF.